The 19 T cell receptor beta chains below come from one sample, sequenced in a study of T cells in localized non-small cell lung cancer. TCRdb keeps only in-frame clones here, not all; method: immunoSEQ multiplex PCR. Of just over 70,000 clones in the sample, roughly nine tenths are singletons; the top ten hold 20% to 25%. The specimen comprised peripheral blood, sampled before any cancer treatment. All receptors derive from a male donor older than 55 with stage III squamous cell lung carcinoma.

The rearrangement uses TRBV4-3 and TRBJ1-5; D remains ambiguous. The V gene lost 0 bases and the J gene lost 4 bases, with 10 bases spanning the gap. CDR3 size: 15 residues. The germline CDR1 and CDR2 sequences are LGHNA and YSLEER. CDR3 in DNA: TGCGCCAGCAGCCAAGATGGGAACAGTAATCAGCCCCAGCATTTT. Residues: CASSQDGNSNQPQHF.

The J gene is TRBJ2-2, the V gene TRBV9; 8 nucleotides match TRBD2. Germline V gene lookup returns CDR1 SGDLS and CDR2 YYNGEE. This CDR3 spans 17 amino acids. V shed 5 bases and J 2 bases; nucleotides not matched to a gene: 11. The CDR3 here is CASSSGAITFNTGELFF. The CDR3 bases are TGTGCCAGCAGTAGCGGGGCAATTACCTTTAACACCGGGGAGCTGTTTTTT. The complete variable domain, with remaining parts taken from reference TRBV9 and TRBJ2-2, reads DSGVTQTPKHLITATGQRVTLRCSPRSGDLSVYWYQQSLDQGLQFLIQYYNGEERAKGNILERFSAQQFPDLHSELNLSSLELGDSALYFCASSSGAITFNTGELFFGEGSRLTVL.

V gene TRBV6-1 combines with J gene TRBJ2-7; 10 bases line up with TRBD1. This CDR3 has 15 amino acids. The germline CDR1 and CDR2 sequences are MNHNS and SASEGT. V lost 2 bases to trimming and J lost 2 bases; unmatched junction nucleotides: 3. The CDR3 sequence: CASSERGQGAYEQYV. In DNA form, the CDR3 reads TGTGCCAGCAGTGAAAGAGGACAGGGGGCCTACGAGCAGTACGTC.

The chain combines TRBV27 with TRBJ2-7, with 7 positions matching TRBD1. The CDR3 has 14 residues. Germline trimming cut 3 bases from V and 0 bases from J; bases unmatched to any gene: 2. Per germline, CDR1 MNHEY and CDR2 SMNVEV (reference sequence). The CDR3 loop is CASSFRDSSYEQYF. The CDR3 DNA reads as TGTGCCAGCAGTTTCCGGGACAGCTCCTACGAGCAGTACTTC.

This rearrangement joins TRBV9 to TRBJ1-1, with D tentatively TRBD1 (5 bases). Germline CDR1 SGDLS, CDR2 YYNGEE. V dropped 4 bases and J dropped 5 bases, with 12 bases sitting between them. The CDR3 runs 13 residues. CDR3 sequence (DNA): TGTGCCAGCAGCCCCCCGGGGGTAACTGAAGCTTTCTTT. Residues: CASSPPGVTEAFF.

This chain links TRBV7-8 with TRBJ1-6, with 8 nucleotides matching TRBD1. Trimming removed 0 bases from V and 0 bases from J; junction bases left unmatched: 1. The CDR3 has 17 residues. Germline V gene data show CDR1 as SGHVS and CDR2 as FQNEAQ. The chain's CDR3 is CASSLATGVSYNSPLHF. In DNA, the CDR3 is TGTGCCAGCAGCTTAGCGACAGGGGTCTCCTATAATTCACCCCTCCACTTT.

The gene calls are TRBV4-1 and TRBJ2-3; TRBD1 is a possible D gene (6 bases). Germline V gene data show CDR1 as MGHRA and CDR2 as YSYEKL. The V end lost 5 bases, the J end lost 6 bases, and 18 bases lay between the germline ends. This CDR3 has 15 residues. Here the CDR3 DNA reads TGCGCCAGCAGCTCGGGGTGGGGGCCCATGGATACGCAGTATTTT. Amino acid sequence: CASSSGWGPMDTQYF.

The chain is built from TRBV13 and TRBJ2-3, with D perhaps given as TRBD1 or TRBD2 (5 bases each). The CDR3 loop spans 16 amino acids. V was trimmed by 5 bases and J by 3 bases, leaving 18 bases between them. CDR1 is PRHDT, CDR2 FYEKMQ, per germline (reference sequence). For the CDR3, the DNA is TGTGCCAGCAGCCGGATCGGGACGGACTCTACAGATACGCAGTATTTT. It yields the protein CASSRIGTDSTDTQYF.

The sample holds many counts of this clone. The rearrangement links TRBV6-6 to TRBJ1-3; D not certain. From germline, CDR1 is MNHNY and CDR2 SVGAGI (reference sequence). The ends were cut back, 10 bases at V and 4 bases at J, with 11 bases in the middle. This CDR3 spans 12 amino acids. CDR3: CATKMAGNTIYF. The CDR3 DNA reads TGTGCCACTAAAATGGCAGGAAACACCATATATTTT.

V gene TRBV6-1 combines with J gene TRBJ2-7, with 7 bases aligning to TRBD1. The V and J ends lost 4 bases and 1 base, in that order; junction bases with no gene match: 1. This CDR3 spans 13 amino acids. The germline V gene has CDR1 MNHNS and CDR2 SASEGT. CDR3 coding DNA: TGTGCCAGCAGTGGGGACAGATCCTACGAGCAGTACGTC. This translates into CASSGDRSYEQYV.

The chain couples TRBV2 to TRBJ1-4; TRBD1 matches 8 bases. This CDR3 comprises 14 residues. Trimming cost V 6 bases and J 7 bases; bases outside gene matches: 7. CDR1 is SNHLY, CDR2 FYNNEI, per germline. CDR3 nucleotide sequence: TGTGCCAGCAGGGCAGGGGGCGCGGGTGAAAAACTGTTTTTT. Its translation: CASRAGGAGEKLFF.

This clone was seen a handful of times. The CDR3 region has the DNA TGCAGCGTCCGAACAGGGCCTGAGACCCAGTACTTC. It translates to CSVRTGPETQYF. The V gene is TRBV29-1, the J gene TRBJ2-5; possibly TRBD1 for D (6 bases). The CDR3 loop spans 12 amino acids. Trimming took 6 bases from V and 5 from J, leaving 13 bases between them. Germline CDR1 SQVTM, CDR2 ANQGSEA.

V gene TRBV6-1 combines with J gene TRBJ1-5; D remains unclear. CDR1 MNHNS and CDR2 SASEGT come from the germline V gene. Trimming removed 7 bases at V and 2 bases at J, with 3 bases between. CDR3 length equals 11 residues. CDR3 residues: CASKGNQPQHF. CDR3 in DNA: TGTGCCAGCAAAGGCAATCAGCCCCAGCATTTT.

This clone has more than one count but fewer than ten. The V gene is TRBV25-1, the J gene TRBJ1-3; D gene ambiguous. Per germline, CDR1 MGHDK and CDR2 SYGVNS. The CDR3 is 13 residues long. Trimming took off 5 bases at V and 0 bases at J, with 5 bases between the two ends. CDR3 in DNA: TGTGCCAGCAGTACAGTCTCTGGAAACACCATATATTTT. Amino acids: CASSTVSGNTIYF.

The CDR3 DNA follows: TGTGCAAGTCGCTTAGATGAGCAGGGGAAGAATCAGCCCCAGCATTTT. It codes for CASRLDEQGKNQPQHF. The genes are TRBV12-2 and TRBJ1-5; the table's TRBD1 call for D was not verified on the DNA. TRBV12-2 is assigned pseudogene status. CDR3 size: 16 residues.

J is TRBJ1-2 and V is TRBV7-2; D is possibly TRBD1 (6 bases). The CDR3 has 13 residues. V dropped 7 bases and J dropped 5 bases, with 14 bases sitting between them. The germline V gene has CDR1 SGHTA and CDR2 FQGNSA. For the CDR3, the DNA is TGTGCCAGCACCACCCCTCAGGGGTATGGCTACACCTTC. Protein sequence: CASTTPQGYGYTF.

This rearrangement joins TRBV9 to TRBJ2-2; 9 bases match TRBD2. Trimming removed 4 bases from V and 6 bases from J; junction bases left unmatched: 4. Per the germline V gene, CDR1 is SGDLS and CDR2 is YYNGEE. The CDR3 has 14 residues. CDR3 nucleotide sequence: TGTGCCAGCAGCCCGGGACTAGCCCCCGGGGAGCTGTTTTTT. This codes for CASSPGLAPGELFF.

This chain uses TRBV11-2 with TRBJ2-2, with D possibly being TRBD2 (5 bases). This CDR3 contains 14 residues. Trimming took 5 bases from V and 6 from J, leaving 13 bases between them. Per germline, CDR1 SGHAT and CDR2 FQNNGV. This CDR3 is CASSLRGNPGELFF. The CDR3 region has the DNA TGTGCCAGCAGCCTTCGGGGTAACCCCGGGGAGCTGTTTTTT.

The chain combines TRBV6-1 with TRBJ1-1; 12 bases map to TRBD1. The germline CDR1 and CDR2 sequences are MNHNS and SASEGT. The CDR3 spans 16 residues. Germline trimming cut 8 bases from V and 5 bases from J; bases unmatched to any gene: 12. The CDR3 sequence is CASGGTGGAWVTEAFF. CDR3 in DNA: TGTGCCAGCGGTGGGACAGGGGGCGCGTGGGTGACTGAAGCTTTCTTT.